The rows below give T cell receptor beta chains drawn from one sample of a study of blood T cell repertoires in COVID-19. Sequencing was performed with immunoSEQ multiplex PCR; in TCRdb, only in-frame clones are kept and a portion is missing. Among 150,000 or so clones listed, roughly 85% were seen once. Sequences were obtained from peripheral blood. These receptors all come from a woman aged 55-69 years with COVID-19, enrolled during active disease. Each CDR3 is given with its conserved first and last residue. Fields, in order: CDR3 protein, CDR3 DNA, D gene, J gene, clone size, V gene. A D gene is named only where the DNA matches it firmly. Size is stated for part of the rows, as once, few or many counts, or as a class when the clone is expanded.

CASRGGGTNEQFF	TGTGCCAGCAGGGGTGGCGGGACCAATGAGCAGTTCTTC	-	TRBJ2-1	-	TRBV7-3
CASSLDAERTGELFF	TGTGCCAGCAGCTTAGATGCGGAGAGGACCGGGGAGCTGTTTTTT	-	TRBJ2-2	-	TRBV7-9
CASSVDRGQYEQYF	TGCGCCAGCAGCGTGGACAGGGGGCAATACGAGCAGTACTTC	TRBD1	TRBJ2-7	-	TRBV5-1
CASSQGIAGNNQDQPQHF	TGTGCCAGCAGCCAAGGGATTGCAGGGAATAATCAAGATCAGCCCCAGCATTTT	-	TRBJ1-5	-	TRBV7-2
CASSVSDRGPYGYTF	TGTGCCAGCAGCGTCTCGGACAGGGGCCCCTATGGCTACACCTTC	TRBD1	TRBJ1-2	-	TRBV9
CASSYSTANTEAFF	TGTGCCAGCAGTTACTCGACAGCTAACACTGAAGCTTTCTTT	-	TRBJ1-1	-	TRBV6-6
CASREVDNEQFF	TGTGCCAGCAGGGAGGTTGACAATGAGCAGTTCTTC	-	TRBJ2-1	-	TRBV28
CASQGPDFNTEAFF	TGTGCCAGCCAGGGGCCCGATTTTAACACTGAAGCTTTCTTT	-	TRBJ1-1	few	TRBV2
CASSPRSGGSTDTQYF	TGTGCCAGCTCACCACGGAGCGGGGGAAGCACAGATACGCAGTATTTT	TRBD2	TRBJ2-3	once	TRBV18
CASRQDTDTQYF	TGTGCCAGCAGACAAGACACAGATACGCAGTATTTT	-	TRBJ2-3	-	TRBV12-3/TRBV12-4
CASSVVAGDAGDTQYF	TGTGCCAGCAGCGTAGTAGCGGGGGACGCCGGCGATACGCAGTATTTT	TRBD2	TRBJ2-3	-	TRBV9
CASSIGQGNYGYTF	TGTGCCAGTAGTATAGGACAGGGAAACTATGGCTACACCTTC	TRBD1	TRBJ1-2	-	TRBV19
CASSRGTVDTEAFF	TGTGCCAGCAGCCGGGGGACAGTGGACACTGAAGCTTTCTTT	TRBD1	TRBJ1-1	-	TRBV3-1/TRBV3-2
CASMRASGSDTQYF	TGCGCCAGCATGAGGGCTAGCGGCTCAGATACGCAGTATTTT	TRBD2	TRBJ2-3	-	TRBV5-1
CASSQGETSTDTQYF	TGCGCCAGCAGCCAAGGGGAAACTAGCACAGATACGCAGTATTTT	-	TRBJ2-3	-	TRBV5-1
CASSYRRGRADEQFF	TGTGCCAGCAGTTATCGAAGGGGGCGGGCCGATGAGCAGTTCTTC	TRBD1	TRBJ2-1	-	TRBV9